Shown below are 22 T cell receptor beta chains from a single sample sequenced in a study of cytomegalovirus exposure and HLA in healthy donors. PCR employed 60 Vbeta and 13 Jbeta primers. Method: immunoSEQ multiplex PCR; TCRdb's copy keeps in-frame clones and lacks some. This table holds some 100,000 clones, roughly 84% found once. Sequencing was carried out using PBMCs. The source is a man aged 18 to 30 in good health and CMV-seronegative.

The chain recombines TRBV6-4 with TRBJ1-2, with 8 bases aligning to TRBD1. V lost 2 bases and J lost 4; bases outside the gene matches: 6. Per germline, CDR1 MRHNA and CDR2 SNTAGT. The CDR3 extends over 15 amino acids. The DNA for the CDR3 is TGTGCCAGCAGTGACCGGGGCCAGGGGGCCTATGGCTACACCTTC. Its protein is CASSDRGQGAYGYTF.

The J gene is TRBJ2-7, the V gene TRBV7-6; no clear D. V was trimmed by 2 bases and J by 5 bases, leaving 19 bases between them. The CDR3 is 16 amino acids. Germline lookup yields CDR1 SGHVS and CDR2 FNYEAQ. CDR3 loop: CASSLCAFCRRNEQYF. CDR3 nucleotide sequence: TGTGCCAGCAGCTTATGCGCCTTTTGCCGGCGGAACGAGCAGTACTTC.

The V gene is TRBV6-8, the J gene TRBJ2-3; 13 bases match TRBD2. In germline, CDR1 is MNHGY, CDR2 SAAAGT. J lost 2 bases, V lost 2 bases, and 7 bases had no gene match. This CDR3 has 18 residues. CDR3 protein: CASSYGLAGALFTDTQYF. DNA of the CDR3: TGTGCCAGCAGTTACGGACTAGCGGGAGCCCTATTCACAGATACGCAGTATTTT.

The rearrangement joins TRBV7-2 to TRBJ2-7; 7 nucleotides agree with TRBD2. The junction had 7 bases not matched to a gene; V was cut back by 5 bases and J by 0 bases. This CDR3 is 15 amino acids long. Germline CDR1 reads SGHTA; CDR2 reads FQGNSA. CDR3 sequence (DNA): TGTGCCAGCAGCAAGTGGGGGGAGGGCTCCTACGAGCAGTACTTC. This codes for CASSKWGEGSYEQYF.

The CDR3 protein is CASSSSGTEANTEAFF. The CDR3 nucleotides read TGTGCCAGCAGCTCCAGTGGGACAGAGGCGAACACTGAAGCTTTCTTT. J is TRBJ1-1 and V is TRBV7-2; 7 bases are a match to TRBD1. CDR1 is SGHTA, CDR2 FQGNSA, per germline. The CDR3 runs 16 residues. The trim removed 4 bases at V and 1 base at J, leaving 9 bases unmatched.

The V and J genes are TRBV27 and TRBJ1-1; weak D call: TRBD1 (6 bases). In germline, CDR1 is MNHEY, CDR2 SMNVEV (reference sequence). V lost 6 bases and J 4 bases, leaving 12 bases between the germline ends. The CDR3 sequence is 13 residues long. This CDR3 reads CASSENRVTEAFF. In DNA, the CDR3 is TGTGCCAGCAGCGAAAACAGGGTCACTGAAGCTTTCTTT.

This chain uses TRBV27 with TRBJ2-7, with D tentatively TRBD1 (6 bases). The V and J ends lost 5 bases and 2 bases respectively, with 16 bases between them. Germline CDR1 reads MNHEY; CDR2 reads SMNVEV (reference sequence). The CDR3 covers 15 residues. CDR3 DNA sequence: TGTGCCAGCAGTCCGAGGGGGTTACCAACCTACGAGCAGTACTTC. Its protein is CASSPRGLPTYEQYF.

V usage is TRBV29-1 and J usage is TRBJ2-1; D possibly corresponds to TRBD2 (6 bases). The V gene lost 5 bases and the J gene lost 5 bases, with 25 bases spanning the gap. Germline V gives CDR1 SQVTM, CDR2 ANQGSEA. This CDR3 has 17 amino acids. The CDR3 loop is CSVFSKRTGLSNNEQFF. The CDR3 bases are TGCAGCGTTTTCTCAAAACGTACGGGACTCTCAAACAATGAGCAGTTCTTC.

This CDR3 reads CASSLVPGGSYEQFF. The CDR3 nucleotides are TGCGCCAGCAGCTTGGTCCCAGGGGGCTCGTATGAGCAGTTCTTC. The gene calls are TRBV5-1 and TRBJ2-1; 8 bases line up with TRBD1. Germline CDR1 reads SGHRS; CDR2 reads YFSETQ. This CDR3 spans 15 amino acids. V trimming: 0 bases; J trimming: 8 bases; junction bases outside the gene matches: 7.

The chain employs TRBV5-1 and TRBJ2-1; maybe TRBD2 (6 bases). This CDR3 has 14 residues. Germline CDR1 and CDR2: SGHRS and YFSETQ. The V gene lost 0 bases and the J gene lost 16 bases, with 20 bases spanning the gap. The CDR3, as DNA: TGCGCCAGCAGCTTGGAAGCTAGCGTAGAGCCCAGTTTCTTC. Its protein product is CASSLEASVEPSFF.

The V call is TRBV15, the J call TRBJ1-5; no clear D gene. Looked up from germline, CDR1 is LNHNV and CDR2 is YYDKDF (reference sequence). The germline V and J ends were trimmed by 0 bases and 11 bases, with 17 bases remaining between them. CDR3 length equals 15 residues. CDR3 loop: CATSRDQDVRRAQHF. The CDR3 coding sequence is TGTGCCACCAGCAGAGATCAAGACGTTCGTCGGGCCCAGCATTTT.

The rearrangement uses TRBV10-3 and TRBJ1-5; D ambiguous. CDR1 ENHRY and CDR2 SYGVKD come from the germline V gene. CDR3 size: 14 residues. Deletions cut 5 bases from V and 2 bases from J, with 10 bases between. The CDR3 DNA is TGTGCCATCAGTAAGGTTCAGGGCAATCAGCCCCAGCATTTT. It translates to CAISKVQGNQPQHF.

The chain links TRBV27 to TRBJ2-5; D perhaps matches TRBD1 (6 bases). CDR1 and CDR2 from the germline V gene are MNHEY and SMNVEV (reference sequence). The V end lost 7 bases, the J end lost 6 bases, and 15 bases lay between the germline ends. The CDR3 is 13 residues long. The CDR3, as DNA: TGTGCCAGCACCCCGGGGCAGGGGAAGACCCAGTACTTC. This sequence encodes CASTPGQGKTQYF.

The chain links TRBV6-6 to TRBJ2-1; TRBD2 might be the D (5 bases). Germline V gives CDR1 MNHNY, CDR2 SVGAGI (reference sequence). Trimming removed 7 bases from V and 0 bases from J, with 10 bases in between. This CDR3 has 14 amino acids. The DNA of the CDR3 is TGTGCCAGCAAACTAGGAAGCTCCTACAATGAGCAGTTCTTC. It yields the protein CASKLGSSYNEQFF.

This chain joins TRBV28 and TRBJ2-3; tentative D call: TRBD2 (5 bases). The germline CDR1 and CDR2 sequences are MDHEN and SYDVKM. This CDR3 is 9 amino acids long. V lost 11 bases, J lost 6 bases, and 6 bases lay in between. CDR3 coding DNA: TGTGCCTCGGGGGATACGCAGTATTTT. Amino acids: CASGDTQYF.

V usage is TRBV28 and J usage is TRBJ1-5, with 8 bases identical to TRBD1. Per the germline V gene, CDR1 is MDHEN and CDR2 is SYDVKM. The J segment lost 5 bases and the V segment lost 5 bases, leaving 5 bases of the junction unmatched. The CDR3 is 14 amino acids. This CDR3 is CASSLDRGYQPQHF. CDR3 bases: TGTGCCAGCAGTCTAGACAGGGGCTATCAGCCCCAGCATTTT.

The chain is built from TRBV29-1 and TRBJ2-3; D is possibly TRBD1 (5 bases). Germline CDR1 is SQVTM and CDR2 is ANQGSEA. The CDR3 contains 12 residues. The ends were cut back, 4 bases at V and 4 bases at J, with 9 bases in the middle. The CDR3 sequence: CSVVGVADTQYF. In DNA form, the CDR3 reads TGCAGCGTTGTAGGGGTCGCAGATACGCAGTATTTT.

This sequence joins TRBV27 and TRBJ2-5; possible D gene TRBD2, 6 bases. Germline assignment: CDR1 MNHEY and CDR2 SMNVEV (reference sequence). The CDR3 totals 13 residues. Deletions cut 5 bases from V and 4 bases from J, with 11 bases between. The CDR3 protein is CASSPEGRETQYF. The CDR3 bases are TGTGCCAGCAGTCCGGAGGGTAGAGAGACCCAGTACTTC.

This clone was seen just once. The rearrangement joins TRBV28 to TRBJ1-1; D possibly corresponds to TRBD1 (5 bases). The V end lost 7 bases, the J end lost 0 bases, and 12 bases lay between the germline ends. The CDR3 sequence is 14 residues long. Germline-derived CDR1 and CDR2 are MDHEN and SYDVKM. The CDR3 sequence: CASTQGTVNTEAFF. The CDR3 coding sequence is TGTGCCAGCACCCAGGGAACGGTGAACACTGAAGCTTTCTTT.

This chain joins TRBV30 and TRBJ1-1; D call uncertain. Germline V lookup: CDR1 GTSNPN, CDR2 SVGIG (reference sequence). This CDR3 contains 11 residues. With 2 bases removed from V and 6 bases from J, the gap between germline ends came to 7 bases. The CDR3 protein is CAWSFHSEAFF. The CDR3 nucleotides are TGTGCCTGGAGTTTCCACTCTGAAGCTTTCTTT.

The V gene is TRBV10-3, the J gene TRBJ2-1; 10 positions match TRBD2. The junction had 6 bases not matched to a gene; V was cut back by 2 bases and J by 5 bases. This CDR3 has 16 amino acids. Germline V gene lookup returns CDR1 ENHRY and CDR2 SYGVKD. The CDR3 DNA is TGTGCCATCAGTGAGCCTAGCGGGAGATCCCACAATGAGCAGTTCTTC. This translates into CAISEPSGRSHNEQFF.

V gene TRBV10-1 combines with J gene TRBJ1-1; TRBD1 matches at 8 bases. CDR1 and CDR2 (germline): WNHNN, SYGVQD (reference sequence). J was trimmed by 3 bases and V by 5 bases; bases with no gene match: 14. There are 17 residues in the CDR3. DNA for the CDR3: TGCGCCAGCAGTCCAGTTATTATTCAGGGGGCGGACACTGAAGCTTTCTTT. Protein sequence: CASSPVIIQGADTEAFF.